Following are 3 T cell receptor beta chains from one sample sequenced in a study of identical twins. TCRdb redid the calling of the 5' RACE reads with MiXCR, one entry per CDR3 protein. The table shows about 690,000 distinct CDR3 sequences, with roughly 6.2% occurring only once. Sequencing input: naive T cells sorted from blood. The receptors stem from a man between 18 and 35 years old in good health.

The chain recombines TRBV29-1 with TRBJ2-3, with TRBD2 identical over 10 bases. Germline loops: CDR1 SQVTM, CDR2 ANQGSEA. CDR3 length: 14 amino acids. Trimming cost V 6 bases and J 2 bases; bases outside gene matches: 5. CDR3 bases: TGCAGCGTGGAGGGACTAGCGACCACAGATACGCAGTATTTT. Translating gives CSVEGLATTDTQYF.

Many counts were recorded for this clonotype. This sequence joins TRBV5-1 and TRBJ2-2, with D tentatively TRBD1 (6 bases). V lost 4 bases and J 0 bases, leaving 10 bases between the germline ends. This CDR3 comprises 15 residues. Per the germline V gene, CDR1 is SGHRS and CDR2 is YFSETQ. CDR3 region: CASSPGHSNTGELFF. The CDR3, as DNA: TGCGCCAGCAGCCCGGGACACTCGAACACCGGGGAGCTGTTTTTT.

There are many counts of this clonotype. The V call is TRBV29-1, the J call TRBJ2-6; tentatively, D is TRBD2 (5 bases). This CDR3 contains 14 residues. V shed 3 bases and J shed 4 bases, with 10 bases lying between them. Germline assignment: CDR1 SQVTM and CDR2 ANQGSEA. The DNA for the CDR3 is TGCAGCGTTGAGTCCGGGAACGGGGCCAACGTCCTGACTTTC. Its translation: CSVESGNGANVLTF. The variable domain in full, with the rest retrieved from reference TRBV29-1 and TRBJ2-6, is SAVISQKPSRDICQRGTSLTIQCQVDSQVTMMFWYRQQPGQSLTLIATANQGSEATYESGFVIDKFPISRPNLTFSTLTVSNMSPEDSSIYLCSVESGNGANVLTFGAGSRLTVL.